The 21 T cell receptor beta chains below were found in one sample sequenced in a study of CD4 and CD8 cells across lung adenocarcinoma regions. One entry per CDR3 protein, called by TCRdb with MiXCR from the PCR reads. The top ten hold about 21% of the sample, which has under 25,000 distinct CDR3 sequences, 45% to 60% seen once. Sequencing used CD4+ T cells from the center of a lung tumor. These receptors all stem from a male donor with lung adenocarcinoma. The CD4 and CD8 labels of this study may be unreliable.

This clonotype turned up a few times. The gene calls are TRBV4-1 and TRBJ2-7; D gene unclear. The CDR3 extends over 13 amino acids. V lost 1 base, J lost 6 bases, and 10 bases lay in between. Germline CDR1 and CDR2: MGHRA and YSYEKL. The CDR3, as DNA: TGCGCCAGCAGCCAAGGAGAGGAATTCGAGCAGTACTTC. Its translation is CASSQGEEFEQYF.

This clonotype is termed medium-sized (0.01 to 0.1%). CDR3 DNA: TGTGCCAGCAGTGAAGGGGGTAGTTCCGACGAGCAGTACTTC. It codes for CASSEGGSSDEQYF. V usage is TRBV6-1 and J usage is TRBJ2-1; D unclear. The tail of the sequence fits TRBJ2-7 better, so the J call may be wrong. Germline V lookup: CDR1 MNHNS, CDR2 SASEGT. CDR3 length: 14 amino acids.

This clonotype was seen at least ten times. The chain combines TRBV6-1 with TRBJ1-1; tentative D call: TRBD1 (5 bases). Germline CDR1 reads MNHNS; CDR2 reads SASEGT. The CDR3 loop spans 13 amino acids. Trimming pared 6 bases from V and 5 bases from J, leaving 13 bases between. The CDR3 here is CASRRDRQTEAFF. CDR3 DNA sequence: TGTGCCAGCAGACGAGACAGACAAACTGAAGCTTTCTTT.

There are many counts of this clonotype. The V gene is TRBV6-1, the J gene TRBJ2-3; D gene unclear. The CDR3 contains 14 residues. V lost 9 bases and J lost 4, with 17 bases in between. Germline V lookup: CDR1 MNHNS, CDR2 SASEGT. CDR3: CASSHQPAADTQYF. CDR3 coding DNA: TGTGCCAGTTCTCACCAGCCAGCCGCAGATACGCAGTATTTT.

Worth noting for this clonotype: A single base separates this from a much larger clone, so it may be a read error. In DNA form, the CDR3 reads TGTGCCAGCAGCTTAGACACTAGCGGGAGCTCCTACGAGCAGTTCTTC. As protein: CASSLDTSGSSYEQFF. The rearrangement joins TRBV7-2 to TRBJ2-1; 11 nucleotides agree with TRBD2. The germline V gene has CDR1 SGHTA and CDR2 FQGNSA. This CDR3 region has 16 residues. The J segment lost 10 bases and the V segment lost 1 base, leaving 9 bases of the junction unmatched.

This clonotype was seen a handful of times. V and J are TRBV10-2 and TRBJ2-7; TRBD2 aligns across 10 bases. The length of the CDR3 is 15 residues. The J segment lost 0 bases and the V segment lost 5 bases, leaving 4 bases of the junction unmatched. The germline V gene has CDR1 WSHSY and CDR2 SAAADI. The CDR3 sequence is CASSFGLAASYEQYF. CDR3 DNA: TGCGCCAGCAGTTTTGGACTAGCGGCCTCCTACGAGCAGTACTTC.

V and J are TRBV24-1 and TRBJ2-6; D gene uncertain. Germline CDR1 is KGHDR and CDR2 is SFDVKD. This CDR3 has 18 residues. Trimming pared 5 bases from V and 0 bases from J, leaving 16 bases between. The DNA of the CDR3 is TGTGCCACCAGTGGGGTTGTAGATATCTACTCTGGGGCCAACGTCCTGACTTTC. This gives the protein CATSGVVDIYSGANVLTF.

This sequence joins TRBV6-1 and TRBJ1-4, with D hard to call. CDR1 and CDR2 (germline): MNHNS, SASEGT. The V end was cut by 6 bases, the J end by 0 bases, with 11 bases between. This CDR3 is built from 15 residues. CDR3 sequence (DNA): TGTGCCAGCAGACCCTCGGGGACAACTAATGAAAAACTGTTTTTT. It encodes CASRPSGTTNEKLFF.

The chain employs TRBV14 and TRBJ2-4; 9 positions agree with TRBD2. CDR3 size: 17 residues. The J segment lost 12 bases and the V segment lost 0 bases, leaving 15 bases of the junction unmatched. CDR1 SGHDN and CDR2 FVKESK come from the germline V gene. The CDR3 DNA reads TGTGCCAGCAGCCAAGACGCGGGGGGGGGAGCCAAAAATACTCAGTACTTC. As protein: CASSQDAGGGAKNTQYF. Based on the CDR3 plus reference TRBV14 and TRBJ2-4, the full variable domain is EAGVTQFPSHSVIEKGQTVTLRCDPISGHDNLYWYRRVMGKEIKFLLHFVKESKQDESGMPNNRFLAERTGGTYSTLKVQPAELEDSGVYFCASSQDAGGGAKNTQYFGAGTRLSVL.

The chain employs TRBV6-1 and TRBJ2-1; no clear D. CDR3 length equals 13 residues. From germline, CDR1 is MNHNS and CDR2 SASEGT. V was cut by 7 bases and J by 3 bases, with 10 bases left in between. The CDR3 is CASKLGIYNEQFF. For the CDR3, the DNA is TGTGCCAGCAAATTAGGGATCTACAATGAGCAGTTCTTC.

The CDR3 loop reads CASSKIRQLSTDTQYF. Written as DNA, the CDR3 is TGTGCCAGCAGTAAGATTAGACAGCTAAGCACAGATACGCAGTATTTT. The chain recombines TRBV27 with TRBJ2-3, with D possibly being TRBD1 (5 bases). The germline CDR1 and CDR2 sequences are MNHEY and SMNVEV (reference sequence). V was cut by 5 bases and J by 0 bases, with 15 bases left in between. The CDR3 has 16 amino acids.

This clonotype occurred many times. The chain employs TRBV6-1 and TRBJ1-2; 10 nucleotides align to TRBD1. Trimming took 6 bases from V and 4 from J; bases not matched to a gene: 5. The CDR3 has 14 residues. Germline CDR1 and CDR2: MNHNS and SASEGT. CDR3 protein: CASRDRDRGYGYTF. The CDR3 nucleotides are TGTGCCAGCAGAGATAGGGACAGGGGCTATGGCTACACCTTC.

The rearrangement joins TRBV6-1 to TRBJ2-3, with D hard to call. The length of the CDR3 is 13 residues. V was pared by 9 bases and J by 12 bases, with 22 bases between. CDR1 is MNHNS, CDR2 SASEGT, per germline. CDR3 in DNA: TGTGCCAGGGGATTACGCGGCACAGACACTCAGTATTTT. This translates into CARGLRGTDTQYF.

The J gene is TRBJ2-1, the V gene TRBV20-1; D gene unclear. Trimming took off 1 base at V and 5 bases at J, with 9 bases between the two ends. Germline V gene sequence: CDR1 DFQATT, CDR2 SNEGSKA (reference sequence). The CDR3 length is 13 residues. The CDR3 loop is CSARGPLHNEQFF. CDR3 nucleotides: TGCAGTGCTAGAGGACCGTTACACAATGAGCAGTTCTTC.

Details on this clonotype: It may be a read error: a sequence one base away is much more abundant. The chain couples TRBV4-1 to TRBJ2-5; TRBD2 matches at 7 bases. The ends lost 0 bases at V and 11 bases at J; junction bases unmatched: 12. Germline lookup yields CDR1 MGHRA and CDR2 YSYEKL. CDR3 length equals 15 residues. CDR3 amino acids: CASSQETSVGDEQYF. CDR3 DNA: TGCGCCAGCAGCCAAGAAACTAGCGTCGGCGATGAGCAGTACTTC.

The V gene is TRBV28, the J gene TRBJ2-5; TRBD2 aligns across 10 bases. The DNA end favors TRBJ2-7, so the J call may be wrong. The CDR3 has 14 residues. CDR1 is MDHEN and CDR2 is SYDVKM in the germline V gene. The CDR3 here is CASTRAGGPYEQYF. In DNA form, the CDR3 reads TGTGCCAGCACCCGAGCGGGAGGGCCCTACGAGCAGTACTTC.

To note about this clonotype: At one boundary the junction diverges from the germline segment, which might be a read error. V gene TRBV11-2 combines with J gene TRBJ2-3; no clear D gene. Germline V lookup: CDR1 SGHAT, CDR2 FQNNGV. The CDR3 has 12 amino acids. In nucleotides, the CDR3 is TGTGCGGGCAAGGCGAGCAAAGATACGCAGTACTTT. It encodes CAGKASKDTQYF.

V is TRBV7-3 and J is TRBJ2-5, with 7 nucleotides matching TRBD1. The V and J ends lost 5 bases and 4 bases, in that order; junction bases with no gene match: 4. Germline-derived CDR1 and CDR2 are SGHTA and FQGTGA. The CDR3 spans 13 residues. The CDR3 bases are TGTGCCAGCAGCCGTGCAGGGGGAGAGACCCAGTACTTC. This sequence encodes CASSRAGGETQYF.

On this clonotype itself: This may be a read error: a much more frequent sequence differs by one nucleotide. The chain uses TRBV4-1 and TRBJ2-4; TRBD2 is a possible D gene (6 bases). Germline CDR1 is MGHRA and CDR2 is YSYEKL. This CDR3 is built from 14 residues. The CDR3 coding sequence is TGCGCCAGCAGCCAAGCGGGAGCCAAATACATTCAGTACTTC. The encoded protein is CASSQAGAKYIQYF.

The J gene is TRBJ2-1, the V gene TRBV14; the match to TRBD2 covers 8 bases. CDR1 and CDR2 (germline): SGHDN, FVKESK. V gave up 3 bases and J gave up 11 bases; unmatched junction bases: 6. The CDR3 has 13 residues. CDR3 residues: CASSHNSGNKQFF. CDR3 nucleotide sequence: TGTGCCAGCAGCCACAATAGCGGGAACAAGCAGTTCTTC. The entire variable domain, with the rest obtained from reference TRBV14 and TRBJ2-1, is as follows: EAGVTQFPSHSVIEKGQTVTLRCDPISGHDNLYWYRRVMGKEIKFLLHFVKESKQDESGMPNNRFLAERTGGTYSTLKVQPAELEDSGVYFCASSHNSGNKQFFGPGTRLTVL.

On this clonotype itself: At one end, the junction sequence differs from germline, possibly due to a read error. The rearrangement uses TRBV27 and TRBJ2-5; 8 nucleotides align to TRBD2. CDR3 length equals 13 residues. In germline, CDR1 is MNHEY, CDR2 SMNVEV (reference sequence). The CDR3 nucleotides read TGTGCCAGCAGGACGGGAGGGAGAGAGACGCAGTACTTC. Its translation: CASRTGGRETQYF.